This T cell receptor (beta chain) was identified in a study of blood T cell repertoires in COVID-19. Overall study context: From the United States, Italy and Spain came samples of acute and convalescent COVID-19. Sources were T cells, B-cell-depleted T cells, or PBMCs; the material itself was cDNA or gDNA.

Original methodology: Nucleated cell counts were estimated from reference gene primer amplification. This table comes from immunoSEQ multiplex PCR, and its TCRdb copy is limited to in-frame clones, with some not included. The V and J calls and clone size were taken over from that table, and D and trimming were inferred from the DNA. Counted here are approximately 280,000 clones, 70% to 90% occurring once; the ten biggest clones make up approximately 11%. Germline V gene data show CDR1 as LNHDA and CDR2 as SQIVND (reference sequence). This CDR3 spans 16 amino acids. The trim removed 9 bases at V and 4 bases at J, leaving 17 bases unmatched. Only a few counts were recorded for this clone.

Sequencing was carried out using peripheral blood. The TCR comes from a woman between 65 and 79 years old with acute or convalescent COVID-19. This chain joins TRBV19 and TRBJ2-7; 8 positions match TRBD1. This CDR3 reads CASMGAGGADSYEQYF. CDR3 nucleotide sequence: TGTGCCAGCATGGGGGCAGGGGGCGCAGATAGTTACGAGCAGTACTTC.